The 13 T cell receptor beta chains listed next were all sequenced from one sample in a study of cytomegalovirus exposure and HLA in healthy donors. Primers: 60 Vbeta forward and 13 Jbeta reverse. Sequenced by immunoSEQ multiplex PCR; TCRdb stores in-frame clones only, minus some. The sample records under 100,000 clones, roughly 82% being singletons. The sample was PBMCs. The receptors were sampled from a human donor in good health.

The V call is TRBV15, the J call TRBJ2-3, with 7 bases matching TRBD1. The CDR3 is 14 residues long. Trimming at V came to 4 bases and at J to 5 bases, leaving 6 bases not matched to a gene. Per the germline V gene, CDR1 is LNHNV and CDR2 is YYDKDF (reference sequence). This CDR3 reads CATSKESGGDTQYF. DNA for the CDR3: TGTGCCACCAGCAAGGAGTCAGGGGGAGATACGCAGTATTTT.

This clone was counted a single time. The gene calls are TRBV4-2 and TRBJ2-5; 9 bases agree with TRBD2. The trim removed 4 bases at V and 1 base at J, leaving 13 bases unmatched. There are 18 residues in the CDR3. The germline CDR1 and CDR2 sequences are LGHNA and YNFKEQ. CDR3 loop: CASSPGGLAGALQETQYF. Written as DNA, the CDR3 is TGTGCCAGCAGCCCAGGGGGATTAGCGGGGGCCCTCCAAGAGACCCAGTACTTC.

The chain has TRBV5-1 and TRBJ2-5, with 10 bases matching TRBD1. The end of the DNA fits TRBJ2-7 better, so the J call may be wrong. Germline V CDR1 and CDR2: SGHRS, YFSETQ. The CDR3 spans 13 residues. The CDR3 sequence is CASSLGQGGEQYF. CDR3 in DNA: TGCGCCAGCAGCTTAGGACAGGGGGGCGAGCAGTACTTC.

The chain uses TRBV5-4 and TRBJ1-2; D remains ambiguous. Trimming removed 7 bases at V and 1 base at J, with 11 bases between. The CDR3 runs to 13 residues. In germline, CDR1 is SGHNT, CDR2 YYREEE (reference sequence). The CDR3 sequence: CASGGGSNYGYTF. In DNA, the CDR3 is TGTGCCAGCGGAGGTGGCAGTAACTATGGCTACACCTTC.

In DNA form, the CDR3 reads TGTGCCAGTAGTTTCCAACAGGGGGCTGGGGTCCGCGAGCAGTACTTC. It specifies CASSFQQGAGVREQYF. The chain couples TRBV19 to TRBJ2-7; 9 bases align to TRBD1. The CDR3 spans 16 residues. Germline CDR1 reads LNHDA; CDR2 reads SQIVND (reference sequence). V trimming: 5 bases; J trimming: 6 bases; junction bases outside the gene matches: 14. Full variable domain (outside the CDR3, taken from reference TRBV19 and TRBJ2-7): DGGITQSPKYLFRKEGQNVTLSCEQNLNHDAMYWYRQDPGQGLRLIYYSQIVNDFQKGDIAEGYSVSREKKESFPLTVTSAQKNPTAFYLCASSFQQGAGVREQYFGPGTRLTVT.

The chain has TRBV6-1 and TRBJ1-5; D is unclear. The germline V gene encodes CDR1 MNHNS and CDR2 SASEGT. The CDR3 sequence is 14 residues long. Trimming removed 2 bases at V and 2 bases at J, with 7 bases between. The chain's CDR3 is CASSELGGNQPQHF. CDR3 DNA: TGTGCCAGCAGTGAACTCGGGGGCAATCAGCCCCAGCATTTT.

The rearrangement joins TRBV29-1 to TRBJ1-1; 8 bases are a match to TRBD1. CDR1 is SQVTM, CDR2 ANQGSEA, per germline. This CDR3 is built from 14 residues. Unmatched junction bases numbered 6, after V lost 4 bases and J lost 2 bases. CDR3 in DNA: TGCAGCGTTGGCGTCGACAGGGGAAACACTGAAGCTTTCTTT. Protein sequence: CSVGVDRGNTEAFF.

The rearrangement links TRBV30 to TRBJ2-5; tentatively, D is TRBD2 (5 bases). Gene TRBJ2-7 matches the end of the DNA better, so the J call may be wrong. The CDR3 loop spans 13 amino acids. CDR1 and CDR2 from the germline V gene are GTSNPN and SVGIG (reference sequence). CDR3 amino acids: CAWARGPAYEQYF. CDR3 DNA: TGTGCCTGGGCAAGAGGGCCTGCCTACGAGCAGTACTTC.

V is TRBV29-1 and J is TRBJ1-2; 7 bases are shared with TRBD1. Germline V CDR1 and CDR2: SQVTM, ANQGSEA. The CDR3 consists of 14 residues. V gave up 2 bases and J gave up 4 bases; unmatched junction bases: 7. CDR3 in DNA: TGCAGCGTTGAACCGCAGGGGGTGGGCTATGGCTACACCTTC. It translates to CSVEPQGVGYGYTF.

This clone appeared a few times. The chain joins TRBV5-1 to TRBJ2-5, with 9 bases fitting TRBD2. The CDR3 contains 16 residues. Germline V lookup: CDR1 SGHRS, CDR2 YFSETQ. J lost 1 base, V lost 1 base, and 5 bases had no gene match. CDR3 amino acids: CASSLYSGGTQETQYF. The DNA of the CDR3 is TGCGCCAGCAGCTTGTACAGCGGGGGGACCCAAGAGACCCAGTACTTC.

Only one count was recorded for this clone. The chain has TRBV5-1 and TRBJ2-2; 8 nucleotides line up with TRBD1. Looked up from germline, CDR1 is SGHRS and CDR2 is YFSETQ. This CDR3 is 16 amino acids long. The trim removed 4 bases at V and 5 bases at J, leaving 10 bases unmatched. CDR3 nucleotide sequence: TGCGCCAGCAGCCCCCGGGACAGGAGAACTACCGGGGAGCTGTTTTTT. This sequence encodes CASSPRDRRTTGELFF.

CDR3 sequence: CASRKTGGSGYTF. CDR3 nucleotides: TGTGCCAGCAGGAAGACAGGGGGCAGTGGCTACACCTTC. The chain has TRBV6-1 and TRBJ1-2; the match to TRBD1 covers 10 bases. With V trimmed by 6 bases and J by 7 bases, 5 bases remained unmatched. CDR1 and CDR2 from the germline V gene are MNHNS and SASEGT. The CDR3 totals 13 residues.

The chain combines TRBV12-5 with TRBJ1-4; no reliable D call. CDR1 is LGHNT and CDR2 is FRNRAP in the germline V gene. The CDR3 runs to 14 residues. Trimming removed 6 bases from V and 6 bases from J, with 14 bases in between. The CDR3 nucleotides are TGTGCTAGTGGGGCAGGAGGGTACGATGAAAAACTGTTTTTT. It encodes CASGAGGYDEKLFF.